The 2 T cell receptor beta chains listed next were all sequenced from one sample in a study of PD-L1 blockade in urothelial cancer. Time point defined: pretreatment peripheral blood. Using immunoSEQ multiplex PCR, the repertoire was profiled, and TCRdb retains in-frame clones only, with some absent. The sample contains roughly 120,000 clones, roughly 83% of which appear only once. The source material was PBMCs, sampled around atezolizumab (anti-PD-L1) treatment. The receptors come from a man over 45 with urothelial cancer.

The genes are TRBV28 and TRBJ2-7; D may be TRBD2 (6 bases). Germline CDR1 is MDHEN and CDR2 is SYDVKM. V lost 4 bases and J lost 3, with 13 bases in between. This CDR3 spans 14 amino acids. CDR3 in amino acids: CASSSGTFNYEQYF. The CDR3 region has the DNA TGTGCCAGCAGTTCAGGGACTTTCAACTACGAGCAGTACTTC. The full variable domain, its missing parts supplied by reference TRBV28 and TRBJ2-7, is DVKVTQSSRYLVKRTGEKVFLECVQDMDHENMFWYRQDPGLGLRLIYFSYDVKMKEKGDIPEGYSVSREKKERFSLILESASTNQTSMYLCASSSGTFNYEQYFGPGTRLTVT.

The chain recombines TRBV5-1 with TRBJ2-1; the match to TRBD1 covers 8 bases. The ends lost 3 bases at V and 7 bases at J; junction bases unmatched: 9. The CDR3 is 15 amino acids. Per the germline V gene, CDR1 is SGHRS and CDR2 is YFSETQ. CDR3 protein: CASSSDRGFINEQFF. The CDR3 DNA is TGCGCCAGCAGCTCCGACAGGGGCTTCATTAATGAGCAGTTCTTC.